This TCR beta chain was profiled in a study of Ad26.COV2.S vaccination and SARS-CoV-2 variants. Study-level background: Participant was drawn from the COV1001 Ad26.COV2.S trial arm. Once or twice, 56 days apart, Ad26.COV2.S was delivered intramuscularly. Notes on the study in general: Vaccinees and placebo recipients showed similar non-spike TCR breadth.

V was pared by 3 bases and J by 6 bases, with 9 bases between. The CDR3 is 13 amino acids. CDR1 is MNHEY and CDR2 is SMNVEV in the germline V gene (reference sequence). As for treatment: over 15 received Ad26.COV2.S at low or high dose, single or two shots; about 5 received placebo; per-sample allocation not given. Day 63 after the first injection of vaccine or placebo was the sampling time. Within Boston, the person who donated was an adult of 18-55 years. The assay was immunoSEQ multiplex PCR, and TCRdb's table has in-frame clones only and misses some. Of approximately 360,000 clones in the sample, 83% were seen once. Comments on this clone: Its antigen is undetermined.

The rearrangement links TRBV27 to TRBJ1-5; D remains unclear. The origin of this receptor is a person between 18 and 60 years old who received the Ad26.COV2.S COVID-19 vaccine or a placebo. This material consisted of peripheral blood, taken in a trial of Ad26.COV2.S vaccine versus placebo. CDR3 DNA: TGTGCCAGCAGTTTCTCTTCGGGTCAGCCCCAGCATTTT. Protein: CASSFSSGQPQHF.